This T cell receptor (beta chain) was sequenced during a study of tumor-infiltrating lymphocytes in primary liver carcinoma. Starting material of 500 to 600 ng total RNA yielded TCR beta cDNA via a constant-region primer. ARM-PCR, slightly modified, supplied the TCR beta libraries through three nested multiplex PCR rounds. PCR rounds one and two used TRBV1-TRBV30 forward primers with a C-beta reverse primer for 10 cycles each. TCRdb re-called the multiplex PCR reads through MiXCR, storing one row per CDR3 protein. The sample contains around 100,000 distinct CDR3 sequences, more than 65% of which appear only once. This clonotype was picked up a small number of times. CDR3 length equals 14 residues. Germline CDR1 and CDR2: MNHEY and SVGAGI. V dropped 9 bases and J dropped 8; count of bases not matched to a gene: 16. Investigators took RNA and DNA out together from 20-30 mg of unsorted bulk tissue. Five separate regions per tumor were sampled.

The receptor was derived from a woman in her sixties with primary liver carcinoma and hepatitis B virus infection. Sequenced input: liver tumor tissue from sampling region 5. Subset indicated: tumor region T5, tumor centre. The V and J genes are TRBV6-5 and TRBJ2-7, with 7 bases aligning to TRBD1. CDR3 region: CASNLTSTGNKQYF. DNA of the CDR3: TGTGCCAGTAATCTTACCTCGACAGGGAATAAGCAGTACTTC.